This T cell receptor beta chain emerged from a study of blood T cells in healthy people across ages. Study-level results: What prevented conclusive comparison of naive and antigen-experienced cells was that PBMCs were unsorted. Possibly, changes in expanded clonotypes were confounded because donor CMV status was unknown.

V lost 0 bases and J 1 base, leaving 9 bases between the germline ends. Germline V gene lookup returns CDR1 DFQATT and CDR2 SNEGSKA (reference sequence). CDR3 size: 14 residues. The authors drew ten milliliters of peripheral blood from each donor. Extractions gave at least 6 micrograms of total RNA per sample. A second PCR of roughly 7 to 11 cycles used a sample-barcoded 5' primer and a J-beta primer mix. TCRdb fed the 5' RACE reads into MiXCR, producing one record per CDR3 protein. The sample has about 650,000 distinct CDR3 sequences; 32% are singletons. At least ten counts were recorded for this clonotype. Its target is unknown.

J is TRBJ2-5 and V is TRBV20-1; tentatively, D is TRBD1 (5 bases). The sequenced sample was blood. The receptor was derived from a woman aged 80 or over in good health. CDR3 nucleotides: TGCAGTGCTAGAGATTGGCAGGGCCAAGAGACCCAGTACTTC. Translating gives CSARDWQGQETQYF.